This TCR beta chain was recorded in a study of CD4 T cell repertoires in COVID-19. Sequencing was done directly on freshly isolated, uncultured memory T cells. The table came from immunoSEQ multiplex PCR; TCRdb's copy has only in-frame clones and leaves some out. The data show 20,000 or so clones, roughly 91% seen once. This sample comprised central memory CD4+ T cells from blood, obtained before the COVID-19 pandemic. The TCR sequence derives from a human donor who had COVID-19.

The CDR3 reads CASSLAGYGYTF. The CDR3 region has the DNA TGTGCCAGCAGCTTGGCCGGGTATGGCTACACCTTC. This chain uses TRBV5-6 with TRBJ1-2; D is unresolved. V was shortened by 0 bases and J by 5 bases, with 5 bases between the two germline ends. The CDR3 has 12 residues. Germline V lookup: CDR1 SGHDT, CDR2 YYEEEE.